The rows below give T cell receptor beta chains drawn from one sample of a study of blood T cells in healthy people across ages. Each CDR3 protein gets one entry after TCRdb re-called the 5' RACE reads with MiXCR. The sample shows around 1,000,000 distinct CDR3 sequences, roughly two fifths of them seen only once. Sequences were obtained from blood. These receptors came from a man aged 18-30 years in good health. Each CDR3 is given with its conserved first and last residue. Where a row states a size, it is once, few, many or the class of an expanded clone; other rows omit it.

TRBV4-3,TRBJ2-5,-,CASSQDLGGEGETQYF
TRBV10-2,TRBJ2-7,-,CASPGLVYEQYF
TRBV27,-,few,CASATSGTGFHEQYF
TRBV7-9,TRBJ2-3,-,CASSFGGRWSDTQYF
TRBV7-9,-,-,CASSNLEQTQYF
TRBV20-1,TRBJ2-3,few,CSAPWGAADTQYF
TRBV12-3/TRBV12-4,TRBJ2-7,few,CASSIRTSGGFRDEQYF
TRBV5-5,TRBJ2-2,-,CASSLDSPGELFF
TRBV12-3/TRBV12-4,TRBJ2-1,few,CASSPRLNSWNEQFF
TRBV10-3,TRBJ1-4,few,CAIRRDLGTNEKLFF
TRBV4-3,TRBJ2-7,-,CASSQGLAGGLSYEQYF
TRBV20-1,TRBJ1-2,-,CSAERTASSDYGYTF
TRBV6-1,TRBJ1-2,-,CASTNSAYYGYTF
TRBV7-2,TRBJ1-5,-,CASSFGRYGNQPQHF
TRBV4-3,TRBJ2-3,many,CASSQTGPRTDTQYF
TRBV29-1,-,few,CSVGEGGSEQYF
TRBV29-1,TRBJ1-2,few,CSVGSTRAHGYTF
TRBV2,TRBJ2-2,-,CASSIPSGGTPGELFF
TRBV6-4,TRBJ1-1,-,CASSAGLWNTEAFF
TRBV6-1,TRBJ1-5,-,CASSEAVAGRQPQHF
TRBV20-1,TRBJ1-4,few,CSAGGIRNEKLFF
TRBV7-2,TRBJ2-4,-,CDSSLGGAKNIQYF
TRBV11-3,TRBJ2-3,-,CASSLHQGFDTQYF
TRBV12-3/TRBV12-4,TRBJ1-1,few,CASSVQTNTEAFF
TRBV7-2,TRBJ2-1,-,CASSLTTGANEQFF
TRBV15,TRBJ1-1,few,CATSRDFEGSTEAFF
TRBV12-3/TRBV12-4,TRBJ2-1,-,CASRGDPFPNEQFF
TRBV4-3,TRBJ2-4,once,CASSQALEAEAKNIQYF
TRBV30,TRBJ1-2,-,CARDQPYGYTF
TRBV7-3,TRBJ2-3,-,CASSLVSSPDTQYF
TRBV3-1,TRBJ2-3,-,CASSTRQGATDTQYF
TRBV5-1,TRBJ2-4,-,CASSLASVPGNEQYF
TRBV25-1,TRBJ2-3,once,CAGKEGYF
TRBV5-1,TRBJ2-4,few,CASSLGFRDGDSKNIQYF
TRBV10-3,TRBJ1-1,few,CAISGVRDTEAFF
TRBV9,TRBJ2-1,-,CASSVVNRSTDEQFF
TRBV6-6,TRBJ1-5,-,CASSYRDNSNQPQHF
TRBV4-3,TRBJ1-2,many,CASSQGGPYGYTF
TRBV2,TRBJ1-2,few,CASSESRGTNYGYTF
TRBV12-3/TRBV12-4,TRBJ2-4,-,CASSLGTKEYF
TRBV6-1,TRBJ2-1,-,CASRDPGRGFF
TRBV27,TRBJ2-1,few,CASSLLAYPIEQFF
TRBV7-2,TRBJ2-1,-,CASSFRLAGANEQFF
TRBV21-1,TRBJ2-5,-,CASSKALGEETQYF
TRBV7-2,TRBJ2-3,-,CASSSGEYVDTQYF
TRBV12-3/TRBV12-4,TRBJ1-1,few,CASSLPRGAAFF
TRBV14,TRBJ2-7,-,CASNQGVLLGEQYF